This TCR beta chain was profiled in a study of blood T cell repertoires in COVID-19. At the level of the study: Italy, Spain and the United States were the sources of the convalescent and acute COVID-19 samples. PBMCs, B-cell-depleted T cells, or T cells provided the cDNA or gDNA that made up the material.

The CDR3 sequence is 15 residues long. Germline lookup yields CDR1 MGHRA and CDR2 YSYEKL. Trimming took 1 base from V and 8 from J, leaving 15 bases between them. Cohorts were assigned according to the clinical history that participants reported. Recovered status in Cohort 3 required two negative PCRs, clearance, or symptom resolution. Repertoires were generated with immunoSEQ multiplex PCR, while TCRdb's copy carries only in-frame clones and drops some. The sample shows a few hundred thousand clones, about 90% of them seen only once. The table lists this clone with a count of one. Sequencing input: PBMCs or T cells enriched from blood (not recorded which). This chain connects TRBV4-1 to TRBJ2-1; maybe TRBD2 (6 bases). The sequence was collected from a woman aged 30 to 39 who had recovered from COVID-19. CDR3 bases: TGCGCCAGCAGCCAAGGGCTAGCGCTCAGTCATGAGCAGTTCTTC. Its protein is CASSQGLALSHEQFF.